This T cell receptor beta chain was observed in a study of Graves' ophthalmopathy and Graves' hyperthyroidism. Trimming removed 3 bases at V and 4 bases at J, with 15 bases between. The CDR3 loop spans 15 amino acids. The authors amplified TCR beta CDR3 regions from RNA transcripts. First-round RT-PCR used HTBI primers; second-round multiplex PCR followed. One entry per CDR3 protein results from TCRdb running MiXCR on the multiplex PCR reads. The table has 170,000 or so distinct CDR3 sequences, roughly two fifths seen once. The TCR was taken from a woman aged 40-49 years with Graves' ophthalmopathy. This rearrangement joins TRBV12-3 or TRBV12-4 to TRBJ2-5, with TRBD2 as a possible D gene (5 bases). Sequenced sample: peripheral blood. The CDR3 reads CASSFTRTVGETQYF. Written as DNA, the CDR3 is TGTGCCAGCAGTTTCACCCGGACTGTCGGAGAGACCCAGTACTTC.